This TCR beta chain was identified during a study of response to subunit inactivated influenza vaccine. This clonotype was recorded a few times. TCRdb passed the RT-PCR reads through MiXCR, listing each CDR3 protein once. Of 650,000 to 800,000 distinct CDR3 sequences detected, roughly 13% appear once; the ten largest clones hold around 6.5%. Trimming shortened V by 6 bases and J by 1 base, and 16 bases separated the two germline ends. This CDR3 contains 15 residues. Material: PBMCs from blood, obtained 14 days before vaccination. This TCR was recovered from a man aged 45 to 65 who received an inactivated influenza vaccine. V is TRBV12-3 or TRBV12-4 and J is TRBJ2-7; D is unresolved. The CDR3 loop is CASSFSYLGSYEQYF. DNA for the CDR3: TGTGCCAGCAGCTTTAGTTACCTAGGGTCCTACGAGCAGTACTTC.